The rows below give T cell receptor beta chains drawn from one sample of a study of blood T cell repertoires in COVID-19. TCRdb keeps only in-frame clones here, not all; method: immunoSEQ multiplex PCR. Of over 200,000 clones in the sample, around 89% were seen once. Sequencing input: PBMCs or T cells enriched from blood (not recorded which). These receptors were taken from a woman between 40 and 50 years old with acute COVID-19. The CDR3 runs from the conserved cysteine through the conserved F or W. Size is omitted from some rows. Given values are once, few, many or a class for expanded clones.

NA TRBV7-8 CASSFQRYREQYF
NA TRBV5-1 CASSGTGTGGTEAFF
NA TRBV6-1 CASKPGLAGNEQFF
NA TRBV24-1 CATSDLRRFNEKLFF
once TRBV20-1 CSASSQGASPLHF
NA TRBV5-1 CASSYRVDNYGYTF
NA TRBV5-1 CASSLVPTGQSFYEQYF
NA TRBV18 CASSPPGGGSYEQYF
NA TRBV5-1 CASSLGVPNTEAFF
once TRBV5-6 CASSSRGRYSNQPQHF
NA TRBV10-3 CAISERAYEQYF
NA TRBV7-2 CASSLTQISGNTIYF
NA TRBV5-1 CASRQGGSPLHF
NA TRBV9 CASSEGPHGSYNEQFF
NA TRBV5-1 CASRRASYNEQFF
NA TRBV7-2 CASSLLGGYSNQPQHF
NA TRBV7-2 CASRGRGQGTRTGELFF
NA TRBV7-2 CASSNGQVARQPQHF
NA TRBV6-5 CASRTTGISTDTQYF
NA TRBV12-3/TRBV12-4 CASRQGGSKAFF
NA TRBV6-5 CASSRAPNTEAFF
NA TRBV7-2 CASSLGPPAGGQETQYF
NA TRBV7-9 CASSLPLAGTYGYTF
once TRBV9 CASSVVAGAADTQYF
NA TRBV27 CASSLYFGGTDTQYF
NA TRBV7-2 CASSLYQGSNTGELFF
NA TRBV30 CAWSVRSRGSIDTEAFF
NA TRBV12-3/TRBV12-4 CASEYRANYGYTF
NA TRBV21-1 CASSPHSSRQGRQETQYF
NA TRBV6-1 CASSEFGGGPYNEQFF
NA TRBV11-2 CASSLNSVTEAFF
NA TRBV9 CASSVTGEGREQFF
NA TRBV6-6 CASSTLPGGTEAFF
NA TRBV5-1 CASSLELAGLVDTQYF
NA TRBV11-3 CASSPDSTGSEKLFF
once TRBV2 CASTQKGAGANVLTF
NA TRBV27 CASSVTGNYGYTF
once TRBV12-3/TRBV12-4 CASSSDYYNEQFF
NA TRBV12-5 CASGPSSPGNQPQHF